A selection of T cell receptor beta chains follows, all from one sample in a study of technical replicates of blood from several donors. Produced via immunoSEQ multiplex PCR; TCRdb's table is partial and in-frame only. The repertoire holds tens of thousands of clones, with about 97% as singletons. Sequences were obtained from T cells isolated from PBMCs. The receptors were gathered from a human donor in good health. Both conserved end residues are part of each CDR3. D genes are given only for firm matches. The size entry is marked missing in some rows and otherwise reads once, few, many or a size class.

CASSLSEGGGTEAFF | TGTGCCAGCAGCTTATCGGAGGGAGGGGGGACTGAAGCTTTCTTT | TRBJ1-1 | . | TRBV7-6 | .
CAYSGGTDYEQYF | TGTGCCTATTCAGGGGGGACAGACTACGAGCAGTACTTC | TRBJ2-7 | . | TRBV25-1 | .
CASGDRTDTGELFF | TGCGCCAGCGGGGACAGGACGGACACCGGGGAGCTGTTTTTT | TRBJ2-2 | . | TRBV4-1 | TRBD1
CAWRGEGDSPLHF | TGTGCCTGGAGGGGGGAGGGCGATTCACCCCTCCACTTT | TRBJ1-6 | . | TRBV30 | .
CASGRQGRGQPQHF | TGTGCCAGCGGCCGACAGGGGAGAGGTCAGCCCCAGCATTTT | TRBJ1-5 | . | TRBV2 | TRBD1
CASSRGSFYGYTF | TGTGCCAGCAGCAGGGGTTCCTTCTATGGCTACACCTTC | TRBJ1-2 | . | TRBV28 | .
CASRGQGAGTDTQYF | TGTGCCAGCAGGGGACAGGGGGCTGGCACAGATACGCAGTATTTT | TRBJ2-3 | once | TRBV28 | TRBD1
CASMQGRTEAFF | TGTGCCAGCATGCAGGGGAGAACTGAAGCTTTCTTT | TRBJ1-1 | . | TRBV7-9 | .
CSVEDGINTEAFF | TGCAGCGTTGAAGACGGGATCAACACTGAAGCTTTCTTT | TRBJ1-1 | . | TRBV29-1 | .
CASSPRTGDTMNTEAFF | TGTGCCAGCAGCCCCAGGACAGGGGATACCATGAACACTGAAGCTTTCTTT | TRBJ1-1 | . | TRBV7-9 | TRBD1
CSVGASGIVNEQYF | TGCAGCGTTGGGGCTAGCGGGATCGTCAACGAGCAGTACTTC | TRBJ2-7 | . | TRBV29-1 | TRBD2
CASTRKADTQYF | TGTGCCAGCACTAGGAAGGCAGATACGCAGTATTTT | TRBJ2-3 | . | TRBV2 | .
CASSLWNSSYEQYF | TGTGCCAGCAGTTTATGGAACAGTTCCTACGAGCAGTACTTC | TRBJ2-7 | . | TRBV27 | .
CASSQGLALSSYNEQFF | TGCGCCAGCAGCCAGGGACTAGCGCTCAGCTCCTACAATGAGCAGTTCTTC | TRBJ2-1 | . | TRBV4-1 | TRBD2
CASSLGQGAQYNEQFF | TGTGCCAGCAGCTTGGGTCAGGGGGCTCAGTACAATGAGCAGTTCTTC | TRBJ2-1 | . | TRBV5-4 | TRBD1
CASSESPGLETQYF | TGCGCCAGCAGTGAGAGCCCGGGACTTGAGACCCAGTACTTC | TRBJ2-5 | . | TRBV10-1 | .
CSAFQETQYF | TGCAGTGCCTTTCAAGAGACCCAGTACTTC | TRBJ2-5 | . | TRBV20-1 | .
CAWNERGDTGELFF | TGTGCCTGGAACGAGCGGGGAGACACCGGGGAGCTGTTTTTT | TRBJ2-2 | . | TRBV30 | TRBD2
CASSSAAPGELFF | TGTGCCAGCAGCTCCGCAGCGCCCGGGGAGCTGTTTTTT | TRBJ2-2 | once | TRBV7-9 | .
CASSLDPGANQPQHF | TGTGCCAGCAGCTTAGATCCAGGGGCCAATCAGCCCCAGCATTTT | TRBJ1-5 | . | TRBV7-4 | .
CASSQGGGLVQETQYF | TGCGCCAGCAGCCAAGGGGGGGGACTAGTCCAAGAGACCCAGTACTTC | TRBJ2-5 | . | TRBV4-1 | TRBD2
CASTPWGGTEAFF | TGTGCCAGCACCCCGTGGGGAGGCACTGAAGCTTTCTTT | TRBJ1-1 | . | TRBV6-6 | .
CASGGGARETQYF | TGTGCCAGCGGTGGTGGGGCGCGGGAGACCCAGTACTTC | TRBJ2-5 | . | TRBV7-6 | .
CASSVDRGNSPLHF | TGCGCCAGCAGTGTCGACAGGGGTAATTCACCCCTCCACTTT | TRBJ1-6 | . | TRBV5-1 | TRBD1
CASRRPDRGVHEQYF | TGTGCCAGCAGACGCCCGGACAGGGGAGTTCACGAGCAGTACTTC | TRBJ2-7 | . | TRBV28 | TRBD1
CSAPRGEKLFF | TGCAGTGCCCCTCGGGGTGAAAAACTGTTTTTT | TRBJ1-4 | . | TRBV20-1 | .
CASSAGGRTEAFF | TGTGCCAGCAGCGCAGGGGGCCGGACTGAAGCTTTCTTT | TRBJ1-1 | . | TRBV7-9 | TRBD1
CASSFSGGTDTQYF | TGTGCCAGCAGCTTCTCCGGGGGCACAGATACGCAGTATTTT | TRBJ2-3 | . | TRBV7-7 | .
CASALIAGGSSRNEQFF | TGTGCTAGTGCTTTGATAGCGGGGGGGTCAAGCAGGAATGAGCAGTTCTTC | TRBJ2-1 | . | TRBV12-5 | TRBD2
CASRKRGIDYGYTF | TGTGCCAGCAGAAAAAGGGGGATCGACTATGGCTACACCTTC | TRBJ1-2 | . | TRBV11-2 | .
CASRERGLNNSPLHF | TGTGCCAGCAGAGAAAGGGGGCTCAATAATTCACCCCTCCACTTT | TRBJ1-6 | . | TRBV2 | TRBD1
CSVKGQGASEQYF | TGCAGCGTTAAAGGACAGGGGGCGAGCGAGCAGTACTTC | TRBJ2-7 | . | TRBV29-1 | TRBD1
CASSLSSGSSYEQYF | TGCGCCAGCAGCTTATCTAGCGGGAGTTCCTACGAGCAGTACTTC | TRBJ2-7 | . | TRBV5-1 | TRBD2
CASSVGRVSSYEQYF | TGTGCCAGCAGCGTAGGGCGGGTTAGCTCCTACGAGCAGTACTTC | TRBJ2-7 | once | TRBV9 | .
CASSQEGLQHSDTQYF | TGTGCCAGCAGCCAAGAGGGACTGCAGCATTCAGATACGCAGTATTTT | TRBJ2-3 | . | TRBV14 | .
CASSFGGSGANVLTF | TGTGCCAGCAGCTTCGGGGGGTCTGGGGCCAACGTCCTGACTTTC | TRBJ2-6 | . | TRBV7-6 | TRBD2
CAWSEWAGGETQYF | TGTGCCTGGAGCGAGTGGGCAGGGGGGGAGACCCAGTACTTC | TRBJ2-5 | . | TRBV30 | .
CASSYQGTGGQETQYF | TGTGCCAGCAGTTACCAGGGGACAGGGGGTCAAGAGACCCAGTACTTC | TRBJ2-5 | . | TRBV6-6 | TRBD1
CASSTGLAGGTDTQYF | TGCGCCAGCAGCACGGGACTAGCGGGGGGCACAGATACGCAGTATTTT | TRBJ2-3 | . | TRBV5-1 | TRBD2
CASSPLDTRNSYGYTF | TGTGCCAGCTCACCCTTGGACACTCGCAATTCCTATGGCTACACCTTC | TRBJ1-2 | . | TRBV18 | .
CSVRVAGGYEQYF | TGCAGCGTAAGGGTTGCCGGGGGTTACGAGCAGTACTTC | TRBJ2-7 | once | TRBV29-1 | .
CASSQGDYGYTF | TGTGCCAGCAGTCAAGGGGATTATGGCTACACCTTC | TRBJ1-2 | . | TRBV28 | .
CSASPPSGTEQFF | TGCAGCGCCTCTCCCCCTTCGGGTACTGAGCAGTTCTTC | TRBJ2-1 | . | TRBV29-1 | .
CASSHPGLSYGYTF | TGCGCCAGCAGCCATCCAGGGCTAAGCTATGGCTACACCTTC | TRBJ1-2 | . | TRBV4-1 | .
CASGLEGLNNEQFF | TGTGCTAGTGGTTTGGAGGGGCTCAATAATGAGCAGTTCTTC | TRBJ2-1 | . | TRBV12-5 | .
CASSSSPGYEQYF | TGTGCCAGCAGCTCATCTCCCGGTTACGAGCAGTACTTC | TRBJ2-7 | . | TRBV7-9 | .
CASSFSKGEETQYF | TGTGCCAGCAGCTTCTCCAAAGGAGAAGAGACCCAGTACTTC | TRBJ2-5 | . | TRBV13 | .
CASSYRDLYGYTF | TGTGCCAGCAGTTACCGGGATCTCTATGGCTACACCTTC | TRBJ1-2 | . | TRBV6-5 | .
CASSPRGALNTEAFF | TGTGCCAGTAGTCCCCGTGGGGCCTTGAACACTGAAGCTTTCTTT | TRBJ1-1 | . | TRBV19 | .
CASSLGTADAFF | TGTGCCAGCAGCCTTGGGACAGCTGATGCTTTCTTT | TRBJ1-1 | . | TRBV5-6 | TRBD1
CASSLLQGAYYEQYF | TGTGCCAGCAGTTTGTTACAGGGGGCGTACTACGAGCAGTACTTC | TRBJ2-7 | once | TRBV28 | TRBD1
CASKPGQGSYEQYF | TGTGCCAGCAAGCCGGGACAGGGATCCTACGAGCAGTACTTC | TRBJ2-7 | . | TRBV28 | TRBD1
CAWSRGQATYEQYF | TGTGCCTGGAGTAGGGGACAGGCTACCTACGAGCAGTACTTC | TRBJ2-7 | . | TRBV30 | TRBD1
CASSLGEGRGYYEQYF | TGTGCCAGCAGCTTGGGCGAGGGGAGGGGCTACTACGAGCAGTACTTC | TRBJ2-7 | . | TRBV5-4 | TRBD2
CASSTRLQETQYF | TGTGCCAGTAGCACTCGACTACAAGAGACCCAGTACTTC | TRBJ2-5 | . | TRBV19 | .
CASSVGRDTTYEQYF | TGTGCCAGCAGCGTCGGCCGGGACACTACCTACGAGCAGTACTTC | TRBJ2-7 | once | TRBV9 | .
CASSEFWGHSYEQYF | TGTGCCAGCAGTGAATTTTGGGGCCACTCCTACGAGCAGTACTTC | TRBJ2-7 | . | TRBV6-1 | .
CASREQEGLTGANVLTF | TGTGCCAGCAGGGAACAGGAGGGACTTACTGGGGCCAACGTCCTGACTTTC | TRBJ2-6 | . | TRBV6-1 | .
CASSEDEGEEKLFF | TGTGCCAGCAGTGAGGATGAGGGTGAAGAAAAACTGTTTTTT | TRBJ1-4 | . | TRBV2 | .